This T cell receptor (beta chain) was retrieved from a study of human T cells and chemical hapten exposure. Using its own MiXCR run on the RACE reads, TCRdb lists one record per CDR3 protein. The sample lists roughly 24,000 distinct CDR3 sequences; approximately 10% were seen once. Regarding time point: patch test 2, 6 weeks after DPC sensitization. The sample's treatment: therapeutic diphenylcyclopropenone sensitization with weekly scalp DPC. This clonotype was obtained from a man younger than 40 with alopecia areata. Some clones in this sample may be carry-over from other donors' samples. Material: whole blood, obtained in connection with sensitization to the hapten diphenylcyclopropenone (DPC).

Written as DNA, the CDR3 is TGTGCCAGCAGCTCCTTCACAGATACGCAGTATTTT. This codes for CASSSFTDTQYF. The chain uses TRBV7-9 and TRBJ2-3; no clear D gene. V was pared by 4 bases and J by 2 bases, with 4 bases between. Germline values: CDR1 SEHNR, CDR2 FQNEAQ (reference sequence). This CDR3 spans 12 amino acids.